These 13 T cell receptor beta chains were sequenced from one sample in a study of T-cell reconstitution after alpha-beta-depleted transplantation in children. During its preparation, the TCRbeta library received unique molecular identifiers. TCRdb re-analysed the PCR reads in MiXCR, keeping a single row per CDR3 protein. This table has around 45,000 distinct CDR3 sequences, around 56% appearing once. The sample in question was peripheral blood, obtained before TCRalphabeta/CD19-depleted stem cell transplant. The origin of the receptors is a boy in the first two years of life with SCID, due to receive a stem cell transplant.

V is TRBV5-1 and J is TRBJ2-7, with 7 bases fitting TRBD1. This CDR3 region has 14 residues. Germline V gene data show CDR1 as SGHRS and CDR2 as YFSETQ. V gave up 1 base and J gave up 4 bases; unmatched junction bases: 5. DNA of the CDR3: TGCGCCAGCAGCTTGAACAGGGGTCAGTACGAGCAGTACTTC. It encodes CASSLNRGQYEQYF.

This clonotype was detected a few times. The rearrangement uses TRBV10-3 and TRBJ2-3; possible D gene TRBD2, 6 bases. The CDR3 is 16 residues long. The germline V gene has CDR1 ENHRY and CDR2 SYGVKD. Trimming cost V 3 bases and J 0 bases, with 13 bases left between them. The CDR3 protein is CAISDLGGPSTDTQYF. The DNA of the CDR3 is TGTGCCATCAGTGATCTGGGGGGTCCTAGCACAGATACGCAGTATTTT.

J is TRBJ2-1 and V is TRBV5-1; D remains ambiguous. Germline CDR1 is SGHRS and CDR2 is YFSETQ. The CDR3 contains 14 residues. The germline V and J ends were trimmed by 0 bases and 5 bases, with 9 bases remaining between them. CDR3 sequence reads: CASSLAAKDNEQFF. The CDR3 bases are TGCGCCAGCAGCTTGGCCGCCAAAGACAATGAGCAGTTCTTC.

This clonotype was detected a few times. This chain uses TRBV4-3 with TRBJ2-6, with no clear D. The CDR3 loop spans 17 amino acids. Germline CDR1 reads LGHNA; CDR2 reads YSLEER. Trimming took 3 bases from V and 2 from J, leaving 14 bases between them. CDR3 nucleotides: TGCGCCAGCAGCCAGATTACCCTGAGGACTGGGGCCAACGTCCTGACTTTC. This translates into CASSQITLRTGANVLTF.

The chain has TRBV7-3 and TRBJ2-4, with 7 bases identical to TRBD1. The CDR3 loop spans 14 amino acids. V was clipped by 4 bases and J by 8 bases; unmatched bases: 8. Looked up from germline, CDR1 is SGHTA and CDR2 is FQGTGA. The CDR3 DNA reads TGTGCCAGCAGCTCCTCCGGGACAGATGACATTCAGTACTTC. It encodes CASSSSGTDDIQYF.

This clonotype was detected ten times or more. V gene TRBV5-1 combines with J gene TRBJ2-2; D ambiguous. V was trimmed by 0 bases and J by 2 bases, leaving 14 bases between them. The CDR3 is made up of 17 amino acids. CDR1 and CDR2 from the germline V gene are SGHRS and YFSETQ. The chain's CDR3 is CASSLAAHAVNTGELFF. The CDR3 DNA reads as TGCGCCAGCAGCTTGGCGGCTCATGCAGTTAACACCGGGGAGCTGTTTTTT.

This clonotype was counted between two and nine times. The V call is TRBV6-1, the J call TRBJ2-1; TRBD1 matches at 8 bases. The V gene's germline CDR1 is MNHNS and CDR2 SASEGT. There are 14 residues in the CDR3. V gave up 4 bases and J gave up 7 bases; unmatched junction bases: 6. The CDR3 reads CASSARGRRNEQFF. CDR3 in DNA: TGTGCCAGCAGTGCCAGGGGGCGCCGAAATGAGCAGTTCTTC.

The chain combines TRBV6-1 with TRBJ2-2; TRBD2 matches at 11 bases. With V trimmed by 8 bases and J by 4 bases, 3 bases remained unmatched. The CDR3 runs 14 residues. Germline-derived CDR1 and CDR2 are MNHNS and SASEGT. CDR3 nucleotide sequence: TGTGCCAGCGCTCTAGCGGGGGGCACCGGGGAGCTGTTTTTT. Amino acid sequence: CASALAGGTGELFF.

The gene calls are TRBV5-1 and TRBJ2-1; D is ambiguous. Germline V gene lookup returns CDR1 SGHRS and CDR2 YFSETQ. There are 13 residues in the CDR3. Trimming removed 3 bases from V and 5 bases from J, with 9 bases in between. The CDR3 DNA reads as TGCGCCAGCAGCTCGGAAAATGACAATGAGCAGTTCTTC. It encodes CASSSENDNEQFF.

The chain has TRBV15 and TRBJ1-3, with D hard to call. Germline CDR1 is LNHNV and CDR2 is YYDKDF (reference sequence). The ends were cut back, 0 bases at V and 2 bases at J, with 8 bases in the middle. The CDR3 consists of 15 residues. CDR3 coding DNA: TGTGCCACCAGCAGAGATCGCCTCGCTGGAAACACCATATATTTT. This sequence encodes CATSRDRLAGNTIYF.

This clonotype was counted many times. CDR3 amino acids: CASSGTWGTGNTEAFF. The CDR3, as DNA: TGTGCCAGCAGCGGAACTTGGGGGACCGGGAACACTGAAGCTTTCTTT. V gene TRBV9 combines with J gene TRBJ1-1, with a possible D match to TRBD1 (5 bases). In germline, CDR1 is SGDLS, CDR2 YYNGEE. The CDR3 sequence is 16 residues long. V shed 3 bases and J shed 1 base, with 16 bases lying between them.

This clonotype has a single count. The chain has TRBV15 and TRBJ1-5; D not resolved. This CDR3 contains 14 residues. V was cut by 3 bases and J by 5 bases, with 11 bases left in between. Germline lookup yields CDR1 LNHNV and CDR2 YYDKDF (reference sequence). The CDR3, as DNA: TGTGCCACCAGCAGCGGACCGCCCCATCAGCCCCAGCATTTT. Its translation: CATSSGPPHQPQHF.

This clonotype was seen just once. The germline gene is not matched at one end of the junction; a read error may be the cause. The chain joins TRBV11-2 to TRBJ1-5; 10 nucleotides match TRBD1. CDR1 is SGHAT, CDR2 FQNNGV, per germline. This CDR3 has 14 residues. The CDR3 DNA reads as TGTGCCAGCAGCCTAGACAGGGGGCCTCAGCCCCAGCATTTT. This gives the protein CASSLDRGPQPQHF.